The 9 T cell receptor beta chains below were found in one sample sequenced in a study of T cell repertoires in cytomegalovirus infection. TCRdb reprocessed the reads via MiXCR and lists one record per CDR3 protein. The sample carries approximately 500,000 distinct CDR3 sequences, 11% recorded once. Sequenced: PBMCs. The receptors derive from a human donor in good health (CMV status not recorded). Some clones in this sample may be carry-over from other donors' samples.

This clonotype was seen at least ten times. The rearrangement uses TRBV28 and TRBJ2-5; TRBD2 is a possible D gene (7 bases). The CDR3 is 13 amino acids. In germline, CDR1 is MDHEN, CDR2 SYDVKM. Trimming took off 10 bases at V and 4 bases at J, with 16 bases between the two ends. CDR3 loop: CATGGGRGETQYF. The DNA of the CDR3 is TGTGCCACCGGAGGGGGGAGGGGAGAGACCCAGTACTTC.

In its sample, this clonotype was seen many times. The chain links TRBV12-3 or TRBV12-4 to TRBJ2-7; TRBD2 matches at 14 bases. V shed 5 bases and J 3 bases; nucleotides not matched to a gene: 15. This CDR3 region has 19 residues. CDR3 region: CASSIRRGLAGVGGYEQYF. The CDR3 DNA sequence: TGTGCCAGCAGTATTCGCAGGGGACTAGCGGGAGTTGGCGGCTACGAGCAGTACTTC.

The DNA of the CDR3 is TGCAGCGTCGGAAGACAGGGGACCTACAATGAGCAGTTCTTC. This gives the protein CSVGRQGTYNEQFF. J is TRBJ2-1 and V is TRBV29-1; the match to TRBD1 covers 8 bases. V lost 6 bases, J lost 2 bases, and 6 bases stayed unmatched. The length of the CDR3 is 14 residues. Germline CDR1 reads SQVTM; CDR2 reads ANQGSEA.

This clonotype came up many times. This chain uses TRBV7-3 with TRBJ2-5; 10 nucleotides align to TRBD1. Germline CDR1 and CDR2: SGHTA and FQGTGA. The CDR3 runs to 16 residues. With 5 bases clipped from V and 2 bases from J, the junction kept 8 bases outside the gene matches. This chain's CDR3 is CASSPRDRGGQETQYF. CDR3 coding DNA: TGTGCCAGCAGCCCGCGGGACAGGGGAGGGCAAGAGACCCAGTACTTC.

The V and J genes are TRBV11-2 and TRBJ2-5; no clear D gene. CDR1 is SGHAT and CDR2 is FQNNGV in the germline V gene. V dropped 6 bases and J dropped 4 bases, with 6 bases sitting between them. CDR3 length equals 11 residues. The CDR3 sequence is CASRAAETQYF. The CDR3 DNA is TGTGCCAGCAGAGCCGCAGAGACCCAGTACTTC.

This clonotype was detected ten times or more. This chain connects TRBV7-9 to TRBJ1-3; perhaps TRBD1 as D (5 bases). V shed 5 bases and J shed 0 bases, with 20 bases lying between them. The CDR3 has 18 residues. In germline, CDR1 is SEHNR, CDR2 FQNEAQ (reference sequence). The CDR3 here is CASSDPPTEPLSGNTIYF. For the CDR3, the DNA is TGTGCCAGCAGCGACCCCCCGACAGAGCCTCTCTCTGGAAACACCATATATTTT. Complete variable domain (other parts from reference TRBV7-9 and TRBJ1-3): DTGVSQNPRHKITKRGQNVTFRCDPISEHNRLYWYRQTLGQGPEFLTYFQNEAQLEKSRLLSDRFSAERPKGSFSTLEIQRTEQGDSAMYLCASSDPPTEPLSGNTIYFGEGSWLTVV.

This clonotype came up a few times. This chain links TRBV28 with TRBJ2-7; possible D gene TRBD1, 5 bases. The germline CDR1 and CDR2 sequences are MDHEN and SYDVKM. Between the trimmed V and J ends, which lost 3 bases and 3 bases, there was a span of 15 bases. The CDR3 consists of 15 residues. CDR3 bases: TGTGCCAGCAGTTTGTTCAGGGCGTCCGACTACGAGCAGTACTTC. Translated: CASSLFRASDYEQYF. Full variable domain (rest looked up from reference TRBV28 and TRBJ2-7): DVKVTQSSRYLVKRTGEKVFLECVQDMDHENMFWYRQDPGLGLRLIYFSYDVKMKEKGDIPEGYSVSREKKERFSLILESASTNQTSMYLCASSLFRASDYEQYFGPGTRLTVT.

This clonotype was counted many times. The chain has TRBV7-9 and TRBJ2-7; D may be TRBD1 or TRBD2 (5 bases each). The V end was cut by 1 base, the J end by 7 bases, with 20 bases between. The germline gives CDR1 SEHNR, CDR2 FQNEAQ (reference sequence). CDR3 length equals 16 residues. DNA for the CDR3: TGTGCCAGCAGCTTAGGTACGGGGACCCTTCAGAGTGAGCAGTACTTC. Protein product: CASSLGTGTLQSEQYF. Supplemented by reference TRBV7-9 and TRBJ2-7, the full variable domain reads DTGVSQNPRHKITKRGQNVTFRCDPISEHNRLYWYRQTLGQGPEFLTYFQNEAQLEKSRLLSDRFSAERPKGSFSTLEIQRTEQGDSAMYLCASSLGTGTLQSEQYFGPGTRLTVT.

This clonotype was seen at least ten times. V and J are TRBV6-1 and TRBJ2-1; perhaps TRBD1 as D (5 bases). There are 13 residues in the CDR3. With 10 bases removed from V and 15 bases from J, the gap between germline ends came to 25 bases. The germline CDR1 and CDR2 sequences are MNHNS and SASEGT. The CDR3 loop is CATKRSAKGPWFF. The CDR3 coding sequence is TGTGCCACCAAGAGGTCCGCAAAGGGGCCCTGGTTCTTC.